This TCR beta chain was found in a study of T cell changes during pregnancy in multiple sclerosis. Germline V gene data show CDR1 as SGHTA and CDR2 as FQGNSA. V was shortened by 3 bases and J by 1 base, with 6 bases between the two germline ends. The CDR3 spans 14 residues. Assay used: immunoSEQ multiplex PCR; TCRdb lists only in-frame clones, some missing. In the table there are approximately 60,000 clones, roughly 90% of which are singletons. This clonotype was sampled from a female donor with multiple sclerosis, enrolled in a pregnancy study. This rearrangement joins TRBV7-2 to TRBJ2-2; D remains ambiguous. Sample: peripheral blood, taken in the first trimester of pregnancy. The CDR3 sequence is CASSFFVNTGELFF. The DNA for the CDR3 is TGTGCCAGCAGCTTTTTCGTGAACACCGGGGAGCTGTTTTTT.